The rows below give T cell receptor beta chains drawn from one sample of a study of T-cell reconstitution after alpha-beta-depleted transplantation in children. TCRdb passed the PCR reads through MiXCR, listing each CDR3 protein once. In the table there are some 220,000 distinct CDR3 sequences, 9.5% to 13% of which are singletons. The sample here was PBMCs, taken before TCRalphabeta/CD19-depleted stem cell transplant. Source of these receptors: a child under two years old with acute myeloid leukemia, due to receive a stem cell transplant. Both conserved end residues are part of each CDR3. D genes are given only for firm matches. Clone size is given for some rows only: seen once, a few or many times, or a class if the clone is expanded.

TRBJ2-3 many TRBV20-1 TRBD2 TGCAGTGCGACTAGCCACACAGATACGCAGTATTTT CSATSHTDTQYF
TRBJ1-2 many TRBV28 TRBD1 TGTGCCAGCAGTATCCACAGGGGAGGGTATGGCTACACCTTC CASSIHRGGYGYTF
TRBJ2-2 many TRBV2 NA TGTGCCAGCAGTCGCCGACTAGTAACCGGGGAGCTGTTTTTT CASSRRLVTGELFF
TRBJ2-7 few TRBV5-1 NA TGCGCCAGCAGCTTGGGGCATGGGGGCTACTACGAGCAGTACTTC CASSLGHGGYYEQYF
TRBJ1-6 many TRBV7-2 NA TGTGCCAGCAGCTTAGTCGGCTATAATTCACCCCTCCACTTT CASSLVGYNSPLHF
TRBJ2-5 many TRBV12-5 TRBD1 TGTGCTAGTGCATGGACAGGGCCCGTCCAGGAGACCCAGTACTTC CASAWTGPVQETQYF
TRBJ2-3 many TRBV29-1 NA TGCAGCGTGCACACCCCTTGGACGGTCACAGATACGCAGTATTTT CSVHTPWTVTDTQYF
TRBJ2-2 many TRBV7-3 TRBD2 TGTGCCAGCAGCTCCATGCCGGGACTAGCGGGAACCGGGGAGCTGTTTTTT CASSSMPGLAGTGELFF
TRBJ1-4 few TRBV19 NA TGTGCCAGTAGTATCTGGCGGTCCGGGGATGAAAAACTGTTTTTT CASSIWRSGDEKLFF
TRBJ2-3 many TRBV25-1 TRBD2 TGTGCCAGCAGTATACTAGCGGGAAGTACAGATACGCAGTATTTT CASSILAGSTDTQYF
TRBJ2-3 many TRBV7-8 NA TGTGCCAGCTCGGACAGTTCCTCGGGCACAGATACGCAGTATTTT CASSDSSSGTDTQYF
TRBJ1-2 many TRBV2 NA TGTGCCAGCAGTGAAAGGGACGGCCATACCTACTATGGCTACACCTTC CASSERDGHTYYGYTF
TRBJ1-3 many TRBV13 NA TGTGCCAGCAGCGGTACGAACACCATATATTTT CASSGTNTIYF
TRBJ1-1 many TRBV3-1 NA TGTGCCAGCAGCCTTACAGATCTGAACACTGAAGCTTTCTTT CASSLTDLNTEAFF
TRBJ2-2 many TRBV6-1 TRBD1 TGTGCCAGCAGTGAAGCTCCGGGACAGGGGGCCGGGGAGCTGTTTTTT CASSEAPGQGAGELFF
TRBJ1-5 many TRBV7-8 NA TGTGCCAGCAGCTTAAAGACCCTGGGTAGAGGCAATCAGCCCCAGCATTTT CASSLKTLGRGNQPQHF
TRBJ2-1 many TRBV7-9 TRBD1 TGTGCCAGCAGCCCCAAGGGACAGATCTCCTACAATGAGCAGTTCTTC CASSPKGQISYNEQFF
TRBJ2-3 many TRBV28 TRBD2 TGTGCCAGCAGTTCGCCGACTAGCGGGAGTAGGACAGATACGCAGTATTTT CASSSPTSGSRTDTQYF
TRBJ1-6 many TRBV18 TRBD1 TGTGCCAGCTCACCACAAGGGACAGGAGCTTCACCCCTCCACTTT CASSPQGTGASPLHF
TRBJ2-3 many TRBV28 NA TGTGCCATCTTAAAATCCGGGGCGTCGGATACGCAGTATTTT CAILKSGASDTQYF
TRBJ2-1 many TRBV7-9 NA TGTGCCAGCAGCTTAGCAGTCTTTAATGAGCAGTTCTTC CASSLAVFNEQFF
TRBJ2-4 many TRBV28 TRBD1 TGTGCCAGCAGTTCAGGGGGCGCTGCCAAAAACATTCAGTACTTC CASSSGGAAKNIQYF
TRBJ2-5 many TRBV9 NA TGTGCCAGCAGCGTAGGGGGTCAAGGAGAGACCCAGTACTTC CASSVGGQGETQYF
TRBJ2-7 few TRBV27 TRBD1 TGTGCCAGCAGTTCCCCGGGACAGCTTTCCTCCTACGAGCAGTACTTC CASSSPGQLSSYEQYF
TRBJ2-1 NA TRBV3-1 TRBD2 TGTGCCACCACCCAGGTGGGACTAGCGGGCCGCTACAATGAGCAGTTCTTC CATTQVGLAGRYNEQFF
TRBJ2-2 NA TRBV20-1 TRBD2 TGCAATGCCACCGGACTAGCGGGTGCGACCGGGGAACTGTTTTTT CNATGLAGATGELFF
TRBJ1-3 many TRBV12-3/TRBV12-4 NA TGTGCCAGCAGTCCCCGGGGGAATGCTGGAAACACCATATATTTT CASSPRGNAGNTIYF
TRBJ2-7 many TRBV10-3 NA TGTGCCATCACCGCGTCGCCTAGTTCCTACGAGCAGTACTTC CAITASPSSYEQYF
TRBJ2-5 many TRBV6-2/TRBV6-3 NA TGTGCCAGCAGTTCCGGCGGAGGGATAGAGACCCAGTACTTC CASSSGGGIETQYF
TRBJ1-6 many TRBV20-1 NA TGCAGTGCTAGAGGACCGAGCTCCTATAATTCACCCCTCCACTTT CSARGPSSYNSPLHF
TRBJ2-7 many TRBV20-1 TRBD2 TGCAGTGCTATCATAGCGGGGCTTTCCTACGAGCAGTACTTC CSAIIAGLSYEQYF
TRBJ2-5 many TRBV12-3/TRBV12-4 NA TGTGCCAGCAGTTTGGGGCACACTCAAGAGACCCAGTACTTC CASSLGHTQETQYF
TRBJ2-3 many TRBV20-1 NA TGCAGTGGCAAGGCGTCGACCACAGATACGCAGTATTTT CSGKASTTDTQYF
TRBJ1-1 NA TRBV30 NA TGTGCCTGGAGTGTCCGGACGGGGTACACTGAAGCTTTCTTT CAWSVRTGYTEAFF
TRBJ1-1 many TRBV4-2 NA TGTGCCAGCAGCCAAGATGGAGAGGGACGGTACACTGAAGCTTTCTTT CASSQDGEGRYTEAFF
TRBJ2-5 NA TRBV9 NA TGTGCCAGCTCCCGGTTTGAAAGGGTAGTGTGGGAAGAGACCCAGTACTTC CASSRFERVVWEETQYF
TRBJ2-3 NA TRBV18 TRBD2 TGTGCCAGCTCACTTCGGGACAGGGGACTAGCGGGTGCCGATACGCAGTATTTT CASSLRDRGLAGADTQYF
TRBJ2-2 many TRBV12-3/TRBV12-4 TRBD2 TGTGCCAGCAGTATCCCCCGAGCGACTAGCCCCGGGGAGCTGTTTTTT CASSIPRATSPGELFF
TRBJ2-5 many TRBV20-1 TRBD2 TGCAGTGGGACGGGACTAACGCAAGAGACCCAGTACTTC CSGTGLTQETQYF
TRBJ2-5 many TRBV11-2 NA TGTGCCAGCAGCTTTAGCCTAGCGAGCGAAGAGACCCAGTACTTC CASSFSLASEETQYF
TRBJ2-3 many TRBV5-1 NA TGCGCCAGCAGCTTTAGTGGGCGAGGGACAGATACGCAGTATTTT CASSFSGRGTDTQYF
TRBJ2-4 many TRBV21-1 NA TGTGCCAGCAGCCCGACCTGGGGGGGTTCCAAAAACATTCAGTACTTC CASSPTWGGSKNIQYF
TRBJ2-7 many TRBV4-3 TRBD2 TGCGCCAGCAGCCAAGAAGGGACTAGCGGGGCCTACGAGCAGTACTTC CASSQEGTSGAYEQYF
TRBJ2-3 many TRBV20-1 TRBD2 TGCAGTGCTAGTCGCCTAGCGGGAGCGGGTGCAGATACGCAGTATTTT CSASRLAGAGADTQYF
TRBJ2-1 many TRBV5-1 NA TGCGCCAGCAGCCCCGACTTCCTTAACAACTACAATGAGCAGTTCTTC CASSPDFLNNYNEQFF
TRBJ1-1 many TRBV7-9 TRBD1 TGTGCCAGCAGCTCGTACAGGGGGGATGAAGCTTTCTTT CASSSYRGDEAFF
TRBJ2-5 many TRBV7-9 NA TGTGCCAGCAGCGTCCACGGGTGGGCTAGGATCGGTCAAGAGACCCAGTACTTC CASSVHGWARIGQETQYF
TRBJ1-1 many TRBV19 NA TGTGCCAGTAGTATTAACAGGGTCACTGAAGCTTTCTTT CASSINRVTEAFF
TRBJ2-7 many TRBV6-5 TRBD1 TGTGCCAGCAGTTACCGGACAGGGCTGATATACGAGCAGTACTTC CASSYRTGLIYEQYF
TRBJ1-3 many TRBV6-1 NA TGTGCCAGCAAAATACAGGGTGGAAACACCATATATTTT CASKIQGGNTIYF
TRBJ1-3 many TRBV5-1 TRBD1 TGCGCCAGCAGCTCACAGGGGGCGAATGGAAACACCATATATTTT CASSSQGANGNTIYF
TRBJ2-1 NA TRBV28 TRBD1 TGTGCCACCATGACAGGGAAGAGAACCCGATACGAGCAGTTCTTC CATMTGKRTRYEQFF
TRBJ2-7 many TRBV5-5 NA TGTGCCAGCAGCTTGCAAGATATAACCTACGAGCAGTACTTC CASSLQDITYEQYF
TRBJ2-5 many TRBV20-1 NA TGCAGTGCTAGGTCGGAGACCCAGTACTTC CSARSETQYF
TRBJ2-7 few TRBV7-6 NA TGTGCCAGCAGCTTATCAGCGGATACCTACGAGCAGTACTTC CASSLSADTYEQYF
TRBJ1-5 few TRBV28 NA TGTGCCAGCAGTGGGGGAGGGGCGCAAAGCAATCAGCCCCAGCATTTT CASSGGGAQSNQPQHF
TRBJ2-1 many TRBV12-3/TRBV12-4 NA TGTGCCAGCGGATCCTTGGTCACAGTCCATGAGCAGTTCTTC CASGSLVTVHEQFF
TRBJ2-2 many TRBV30 TRBD1 TGTGCCTGGAGTGCACAGGGGGCTACCGGGGAGCTGTTTTTT CAWSAQGATGELFF
TRBJ2-7 many TRBV7-2 TRBD2 TGTGCCAGCAGCTTAGGAGGTAGCGGGAGGGGATACGAGCAGTACTTC CASSLGGSGRGYEQYF
TRBJ2-5 many TRBV6-1 TRBD2 TGTGCCAGCAGTCCACTAGCGGGAGGGGGAGAGACCCAGTACTTC CASSPLAGGGETQYF